One sample yielded the 21 T cell receptor beta chains listed below, sequenced in a study of T cells expressing NK-cell markers. TCRdb reworked the 5' RACE reads into one entry per CDR3 protein, no DNA. The sample's table shows about 550,000 distinct CDR3 sequences. The sequencing sample was made of blood T cells: a sorted CD56 or NKG2C T cell subset, CD4+ or CD8+ T cells, or bulk PBMC T cells (not recorded which). The receptors stem from a man aged 18 to 29 in good health.

V usage is TRBV13 and J usage is TRBJ2-1; the D call from TCRdb, TRBD2, cannot be confirmed without DNA. CDR3 length: 12 residues. The germline V gene encodes CDR1 PRHDT and CDR2 FYEKMQ (reference sequence). The chain's CDR3 is CASPTGTSEQFF.

The CDR3 protein is CATSRDSQAGYNEQFF. V is TRBV15 and J is TRBJ2-1; the D call of TRBD2 rests on TCRdb alone, since no DNA is present to check it. The CDR3 has 16 residues. Looked up from germline, CDR1 is LNHNV and CDR2 is YYDKDF (reference sequence). Full variable domain (missing parts from reference TRBV15 and TRBJ2-1): DAMVIQNPRYQVTQFGKPVTLSCSQTLNHNVMYWYQQKSSQAPKLLFHYYDKDFNNEADTPDNFQSRRPNTSFCFLDIRSPGLGDTAMYLCATSRDSQAGYNEQFFGPGTRLTVL.

This chain uses TRBV29-1 with TRBJ2-7; the TCRdb call, TRBD1, lacks DNA for checking. CDR3 size: 12 residues. The germline V gene encodes CDR1 SQVTM and CDR2 ANQGSEA. The CDR3 reads CSVDVGVREQYF.

This rearrangement joins TRBV5-5 to TRBJ2-3; the D gene TCRdb calls, TRBD1, cannot be checked with no DNA. The CDR3 is 14 amino acids. The germline V gene encodes CDR1 SGHKS and CDR2 YYEKEE (reference sequence). CDR3 sequence: CASSDRGRGDTQYF. The full variable domain, its missing parts supplied by reference TRBV5-5 and TRBJ2-3, is DAGVTQSPTHLIKTRGQQVTLRCSPISGHKSVSWYQQVLGQGPQFIFQYYEKEERGRGNFPDRFSARQFPNYSSELNVNALLLGDSALYLCASSDRGRGDTQYFGPGTRLTVL.

The chain recombines TRBV7-9 with TRBJ2-5; TCRdb selects TRBD1, and the lack of DNA leaves this call unchecked. Germline-derived CDR1 and CDR2 are SEHNR and FQNEAQ (reference sequence). The CDR3 covers 11 residues. CDR3 region: CASSFGQGLYF. Using reference TRBV7-9 and TRBJ2-5 for the parts outside the CDR3, the full variable domain is DTGVSQNPRHKITKRGQNVTFRCDPISEHNRLYWYRQTLGQGPEFLTYFQNEAQLEKSRLLSDRFSAERPKGSFSTLEIQRTEQGDSAMYLCASSFGQGLYFGPGTRLLVL.

The chain uses TRBV6-2 or TRBV6-3 and TRBJ2-5; TCRdb's assignment of TRBD1 cannot be checked, as there is no DNA. This CDR3 is built from 14 residues. Per germline, CDR1 MNHEY and CDR2 SVGEGT. The CDR3 protein is CASSSYDREETQYF.

The rearrangement links TRBV9 to TRBJ2-4; the TRBD1 assignment by TCRdb is unverifiable without DNA. The length of the CDR3 is 16 residues. Germline lookup yields CDR1 SGDLS and CDR2 YYNGEE. CDR3 region: CASSVDPRGPKNIQYF.

The genes are TRBV5-1 and TRBJ2-1. The germline CDR1 and CDR2 sequences are SGHRS and YFSETQ. The CDR3 is made up of 13 amino acids. The CDR3: CASTRPSYNEQFF.

This chain joins TRBV20-1 and TRBJ2-3; TCRdb returns TRBD2, unconfirmable since there is no DNA. Germline V gives CDR1 DFQATT, CDR2 SNEGSKA (reference sequence). The CDR3 runs to 18 residues. The CDR3 here is CSARDRHASGLNRGTQYF.

The genes are TRBV7-2 and TRBJ2-1. Germline values: CDR1 SGHTA, CDR2 FQGNSA. The CDR3 contains 16 residues. The CDR3 sequence: CASSSGRDASYNEQFF. The whole variable domain, remainder taken from reference TRBV7-2 and TRBJ2-1, is GAGVSQSPSNKVTEKGKDVELRCDPISGHTALYWYRQSLGQGLEFLIYFQGNSAPDKSGLPSDRFSAERTGGSVSTLTIQRTQQEDSAVYLCASSSGRDASYNEQFFGPGTRLTVL.

V is TRBV28 and J is TRBJ2-4; TCRdb's D call, TRBD2, is unchecked because there is no DNA. Germline CDR1 and CDR2: MDHEN and SYDVKM. The CDR3 extends over 17 amino acids. This CDR3 reads CASSKGLSSVAKNIQYF.

The CDR3 region is CASSPDLQGAGGANVLTF. The chain combines TRBV3-1 with TRBJ2-6; TCRdb proposes TRBD1, but this gene call is untestable without DNA. Per germline, CDR1 LGHDT and CDR2 YNNKEL (reference sequence). The CDR3 covers 18 residues.

The rearrangement links TRBV20-1 to TRBJ2-7; TCRdb designates TRBD2, a call that cannot be tested without DNA. Germline V lookup: CDR1 DFQATT, CDR2 SNEGSKA (reference sequence). The CDR3 has 15 residues. The CDR3 here is CSADGYSGGDNEQYF.

The chain joins TRBV20-1 to TRBJ2-5; the TCRdb call, TRBD1, lacks DNA for checking. This CDR3 contains 14 residues. CDR1 is DFQATT, CDR2 SNEGSKA, per germline (reference sequence). The CDR3: CSARGPGLQETQYF.

This chain uses TRBV20-1 with TRBJ1-5; TCRdb proposes TRBD1, but this gene call is untestable without DNA. This CDR3 contains 16 residues. Germline loops: CDR1 DFQATT, CDR2 SNEGSKA (reference sequence). The CDR3 is CSAMEFLAGAGQPQHF.

CDR3 sequence reads: CASSPPRASGRGGEQFF. V usage is TRBV9 and J usage is TRBJ2-1; TCRdb indicates TRBD2, and absent DNA this call remains unverified. CDR1 and CDR2 from the germline V gene are SGDLS and YYNGEE. This CDR3 spans 17 amino acids.

The chain employs TRBV7-6 and TRBJ2-1; TCRdb calls TRBD2, which cannot be checked without DNA. Germline CDR1 is SGHVS and CDR2 is FNYEAQ. The CDR3 loop spans 15 amino acids. The CDR3 loop reads CASSRDAGIYNEQFF.

V usage is TRBV6-6 and J usage is TRBJ2-1; checking the TCRdb D call of TRBD2 is not possible without DNA. Germline V gives CDR1 MNHNY, CDR2 SVGAGI (reference sequence). The CDR3 loop spans 13 amino acids. The CDR3 protein is CAAFSGSFDEQFF.

The gene calls are TRBV6-1 and TRBJ2-1; the D gene TCRdb calls, TRBD1, cannot be checked with no DNA. CDR1 and CDR2 from the germline V gene are MNHNS and SASEGT. CDR3 length: 13 residues. The CDR3 here is CASRPPGINEQFF.

The chain links TRBV27 to TRBJ2-5; TCRdb proposes TRBD1, but this gene call is untestable without DNA. CDR3 length equals 15 residues. Germline CDR1 reads MNHEY; CDR2 reads SMNVEV (reference sequence). CDR3 sequence reads: CASSPQQGAGETQYF.

This chain links TRBV6-5 with TRBJ2-1; there is no DNA to check the TCRdb D call of TRBD1. Germline lookup yields CDR1 MNHEY and CDR2 SVGAGI. The CDR3 covers 15 residues. The CDR3 loop reads CASRVAAPGGNEQFF.